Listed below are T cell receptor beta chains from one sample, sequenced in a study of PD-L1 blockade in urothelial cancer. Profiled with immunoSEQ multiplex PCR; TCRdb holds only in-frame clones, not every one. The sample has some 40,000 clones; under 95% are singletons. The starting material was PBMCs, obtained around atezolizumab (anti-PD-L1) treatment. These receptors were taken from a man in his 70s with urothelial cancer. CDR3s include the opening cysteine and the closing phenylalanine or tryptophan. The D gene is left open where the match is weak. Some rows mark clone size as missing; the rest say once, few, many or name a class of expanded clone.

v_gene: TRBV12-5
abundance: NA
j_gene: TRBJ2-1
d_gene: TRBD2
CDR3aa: CASGTPGTSELYEQFF
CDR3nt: TGTGCTAGTGGTACGCCCGGGACTAGCGAGCTCTATGAGCAGTTCTTC

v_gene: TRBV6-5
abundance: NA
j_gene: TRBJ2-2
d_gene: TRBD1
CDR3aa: CASSSRRTGDGGELFF
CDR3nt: TGTGCCAGCAGTTCCAGGCGGACAGGGGACGGCGGGGAGCTGTTTTTT

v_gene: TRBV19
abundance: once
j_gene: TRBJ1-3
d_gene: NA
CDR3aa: CASADTSGNTIYF
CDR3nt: TGTGCCAGTGCCGACACCTCTGGAAACACCATATATTTT

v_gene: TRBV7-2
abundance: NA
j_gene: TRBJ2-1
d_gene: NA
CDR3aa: CASSVQTVNEQFF
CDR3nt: TGTGCCAGCAGCGTCCAGACAGTCAATGAGCAGTTCTTC

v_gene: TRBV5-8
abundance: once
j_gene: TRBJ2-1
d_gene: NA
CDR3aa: CASSLGEWQGHNEQFF
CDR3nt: TGTGCCAGCAGCCTTGGAGAGTGGCAGGGTCACAATGAGCAGTTCTTC

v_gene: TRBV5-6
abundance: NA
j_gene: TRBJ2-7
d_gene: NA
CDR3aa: CASSNSRYEQYF
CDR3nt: TGTGCCAGCAGCAACAGTAGGTACGAGCAGTACTTC

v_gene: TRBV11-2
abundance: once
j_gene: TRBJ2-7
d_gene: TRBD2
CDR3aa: CASSLERSGKSEQYF
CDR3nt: TGTGCCAGCAGCTTAGAGCGTAGCGGGAAATCCGAGCAGTACTTC

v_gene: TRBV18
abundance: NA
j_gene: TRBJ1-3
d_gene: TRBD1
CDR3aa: CASSPPTGAGNTIYF
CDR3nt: TGTGCCAGCTCACCACCGACAGGGGCTGGAAACACCATATATTTT

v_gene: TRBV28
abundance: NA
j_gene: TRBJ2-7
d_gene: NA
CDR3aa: CASSRPEPSSYEQYF
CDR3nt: TGTGCCAGCAGTCGCCCTGAGCCGAGCTCCTACGAGCAGTACTTC

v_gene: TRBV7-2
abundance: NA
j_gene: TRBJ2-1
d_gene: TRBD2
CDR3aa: CASSSIGTSGRNEQFF
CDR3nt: TGTGCCAGCAGCTCTATCGGGACTAGCGGGAGAAATGAGCAGTTCTTC

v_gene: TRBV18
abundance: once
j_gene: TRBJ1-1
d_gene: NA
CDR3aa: CASLDRNRRELMNTEAFF
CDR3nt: TGTGCCAGCTTAGACCGGAACCGGCGGGAACTGATGAACACTGAAGCTTTCTTT

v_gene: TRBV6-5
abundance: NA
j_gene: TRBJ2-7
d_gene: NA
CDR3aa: CASSPDNGYEQYF
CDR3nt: TGTGCCAGCAGTCCCGACAATGGGTACGAGCAGTACTTC

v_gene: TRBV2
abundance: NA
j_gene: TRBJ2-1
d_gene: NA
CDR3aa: CASSEALSNEQFF
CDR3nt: TGTGCCAGCAGTGAAGCGCTCAGTAATGAGCAGTTCTTC

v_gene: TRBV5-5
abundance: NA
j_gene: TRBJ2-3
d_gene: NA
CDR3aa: CASSSFHGAADTQYF
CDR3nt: TGTGCCAGCAGTTCGTTTCATGGGGCGGCAGATACGCAGTATTTT

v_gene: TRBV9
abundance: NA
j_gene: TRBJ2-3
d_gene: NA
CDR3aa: CASSVAPAASDTQYF
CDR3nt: TGTGCCAGCAGCGTAGCTCCAGCGGCCTCAGATACGCAGTATTTT

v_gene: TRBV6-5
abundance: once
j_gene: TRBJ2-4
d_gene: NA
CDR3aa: CASIENGKNIQYF
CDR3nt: TGTGCCAGCATTGAGAATGGCAAAAACATTCAGTACTTC

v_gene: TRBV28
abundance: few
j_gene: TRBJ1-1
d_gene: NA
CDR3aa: CASSFRRLNTEAFF
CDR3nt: TGTGCCAGCAGTTTTAGGCGACTAAACACTGAAGCTTTCTTT

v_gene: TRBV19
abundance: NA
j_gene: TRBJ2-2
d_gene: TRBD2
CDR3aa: CASSFGTSVTGELFF
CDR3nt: TGTGCCAGTAGTTTCGGGACTAGCGTTACCGGGGAGCTGTTTTTT

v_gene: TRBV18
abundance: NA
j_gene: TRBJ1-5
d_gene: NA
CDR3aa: CASSPTPTVPGGNQPQHF
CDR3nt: TGTGCCAGCTCACCAACTCCCACAGTCCCAGGGGGCAATCAGCCCCAGCATTTT

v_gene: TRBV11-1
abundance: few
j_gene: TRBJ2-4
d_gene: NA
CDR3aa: CASSSNDIQYF
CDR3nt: TGTGCCAGCAGCTCAAATGACATTCAGTACTTC

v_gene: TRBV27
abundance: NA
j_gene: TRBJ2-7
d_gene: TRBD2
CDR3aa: CASSPLLSGASYEQYF
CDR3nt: TGTGCCAGCAGTCCCCTTCTTAGCGGGGCGTCCTACGAGCAGTACTTC

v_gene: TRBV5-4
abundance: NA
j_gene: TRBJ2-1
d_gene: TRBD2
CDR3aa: CASSSTSGNRVEQFF
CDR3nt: TGTGCCAGCAGCTCTACTAGCGGGAACCGGGTTGAGCAGTTCTTC

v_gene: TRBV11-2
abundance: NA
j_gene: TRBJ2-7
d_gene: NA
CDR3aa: CASSSSGGFTYEQYF
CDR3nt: TGTGCCAGCAGTTCCTCCGGAGGGTTTACCTACGAGCAGTACTTC

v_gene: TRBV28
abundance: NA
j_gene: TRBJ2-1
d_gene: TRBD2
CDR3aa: CASLGLAGGRTYNEQFF
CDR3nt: TGTGCCAGCCTGGGACTAGCGGGAGGGCGGACCTACAATGAGCAGTTCTTC

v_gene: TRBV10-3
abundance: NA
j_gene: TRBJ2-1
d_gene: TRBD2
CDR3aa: CAISGTSGGANNEQFF
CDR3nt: TGTGCCATATCCGGGACTAGCGGGGGGGCTAACAATGAGCAGTTCTTC

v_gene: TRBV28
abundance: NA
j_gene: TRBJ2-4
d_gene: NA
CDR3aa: CASREGGAKNIQYF
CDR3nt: TGTGCCAGCAGGGAGGGTGGTGCCAAAAACATTCAGTACTTC

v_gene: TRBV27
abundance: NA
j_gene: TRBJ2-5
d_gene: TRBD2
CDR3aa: CASSPSLAVTRRIAGAGETQYF
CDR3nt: TGTGCCAGCAGTCCGTCCCTAGCCGTGACTCGCCGAATAGCGGGAGCGGGTGAGACCCAGTACTTC

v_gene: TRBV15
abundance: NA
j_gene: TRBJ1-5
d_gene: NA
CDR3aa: CAISREFSNQPQHF
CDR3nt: TGTGCCATTTCGCGGGAGTTCAGCAATCAGCCCCAGCATTTT

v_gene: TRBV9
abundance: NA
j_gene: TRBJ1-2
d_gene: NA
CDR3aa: CASSLGQLANYGYTF
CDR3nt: TGTGCCAGCAGCCTCGGACAGTTAGCTAACTATGGCTACACCTTC

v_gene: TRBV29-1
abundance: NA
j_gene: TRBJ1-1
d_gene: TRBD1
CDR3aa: CSVTGQRNTEAFF
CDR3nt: TGCAGCGTGACGGGACAGAGGAACACTGAAGCTTTCTTT

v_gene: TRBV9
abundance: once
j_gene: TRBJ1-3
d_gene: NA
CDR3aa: CASFRGNTIYF
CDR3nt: TGTGCCAGCTTCCGTGGAAACACCATATATTTT

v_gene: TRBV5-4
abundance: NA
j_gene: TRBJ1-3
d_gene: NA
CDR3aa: CASSSGTRPENTIYF
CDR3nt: TGTGCCAGCAGCTCGGGGACTAGACCCGAAAACACCATATATTTT

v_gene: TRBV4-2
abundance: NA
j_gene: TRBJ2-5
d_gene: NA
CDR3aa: CASSQEVFAPGQETQYF
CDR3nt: TGTGCCAGCAGCCAAGAGGTTTTCGCTCCGGGCCAAGAGACCCAGTACTTC

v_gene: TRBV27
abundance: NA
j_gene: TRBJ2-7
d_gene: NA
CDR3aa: CASSSAGTYEQYF
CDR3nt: TGTGCCAGCAGTTCGGCAGGGACCTACGAGCAGTACTTC

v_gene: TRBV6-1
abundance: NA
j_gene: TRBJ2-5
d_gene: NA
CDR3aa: CASSEAAMVETQYF
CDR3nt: TGTGCCAGCAGTGAAGCGGCCATGGTGGAGACCCAGTACTTC

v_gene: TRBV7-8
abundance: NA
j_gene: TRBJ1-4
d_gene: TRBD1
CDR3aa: CASSKRTGYEKLFF
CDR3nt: TGTGCCAGCAGCAAAAGGACAGGGTACGAAAAACTGTTTTTT

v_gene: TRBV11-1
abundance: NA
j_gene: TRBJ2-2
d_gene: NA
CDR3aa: CASSLLVGAQDTGELFF
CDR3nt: TGTGCCAGCAGCTTATTGGTAGGGGCCCAGGACACCGGGGAGCTGTTTTTT

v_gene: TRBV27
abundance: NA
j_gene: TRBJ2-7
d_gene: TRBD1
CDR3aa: CASNLRADRGPYEQYF
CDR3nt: TGTGCCAGCAACCTTAGGGCGGACAGGGGGCCCTACGAGCAGTACTTC

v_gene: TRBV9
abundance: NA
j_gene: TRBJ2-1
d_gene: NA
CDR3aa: CASSPSLAHNEQFF
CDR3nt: TGTGCCAGCAGCCCTAGCCTCGCCCACAATGAGCAGTTCTTC

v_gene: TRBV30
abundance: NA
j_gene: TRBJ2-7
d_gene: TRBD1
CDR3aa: CAWSTEGQGRRYF
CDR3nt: TGTGCCTGGAGTACCGAGGGACAGGGGCGCCGGTACTTC

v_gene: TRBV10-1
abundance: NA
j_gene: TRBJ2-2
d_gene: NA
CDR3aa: CARKRETGELFF
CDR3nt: TGCGCCAGGAAGAGGGAAACCGGGGAGCTGTTTTTT

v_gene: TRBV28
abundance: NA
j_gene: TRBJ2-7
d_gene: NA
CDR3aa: CASSTQGYEQYF
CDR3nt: TGTGCCAGCAGTACACAGGGTTACGAGCAGTACTTC

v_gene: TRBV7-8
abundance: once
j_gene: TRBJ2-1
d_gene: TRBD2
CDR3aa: CASSSGGEGRDNEQFF
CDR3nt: TGTGCCAGCAGCTCTGGAGGGGAGGGGCGGGACAATGAGCAGTTCTTC

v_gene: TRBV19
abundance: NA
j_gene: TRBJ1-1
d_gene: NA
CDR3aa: CASSTHVDSNEAFF
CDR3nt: TGTGCCAGTAGTACCCACGTAGACAGCAATGAAGCTTTCTTT

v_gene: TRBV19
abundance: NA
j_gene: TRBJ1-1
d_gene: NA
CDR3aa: CASSLTGNTEAFF
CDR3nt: TGTGCCAGTAGCTTAACAGGGAACACTGAAGCTTTCTTT

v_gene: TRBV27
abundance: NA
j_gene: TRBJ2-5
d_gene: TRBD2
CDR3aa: CASSGTSGRSWETQYF
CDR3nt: TGTGCCAGCAGTGGGACTAGCGGGAGAAGCTGGGAGACCCAGTACTTC

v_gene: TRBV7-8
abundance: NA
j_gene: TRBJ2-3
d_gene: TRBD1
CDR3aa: CASSPGTAADTQYF
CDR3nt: TGTGCCAGCAGCCCCGGGACAGCGGCAGATACGCAGTATTTT

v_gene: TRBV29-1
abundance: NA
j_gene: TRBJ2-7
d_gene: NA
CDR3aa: CSVAGQGTSYEQYF
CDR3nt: TGCAGCGTTGCGGGGCAGGGGACCTCCTACGAGCAGTACTTC

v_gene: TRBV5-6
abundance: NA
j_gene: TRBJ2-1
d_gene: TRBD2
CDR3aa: CASRRTSGRGSYNEQFF
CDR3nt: TGTGCCAGCAGAAGGACTAGCGGGAGAGGGTCCTACAATGAGCAGTTCTTC

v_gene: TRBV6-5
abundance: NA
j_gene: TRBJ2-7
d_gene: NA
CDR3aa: CASTEGYEQYF
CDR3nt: TGTGCCAGCACAGAGGGCTACGAGCAGTACTTC